The 2 T cell receptor beta chains listed next were all sequenced from one sample in a study of early T cells in non-severe SARS-CoV-2 infection. TCRdb processed the 5' RACE reads anew with MiXCR; each CDR3 protein has one entry. In the table there are roughly 86,000 distinct CDR3 sequences, roughly 6% of which are singletons. Sequenced material: whole blood. All receptors come from an adult who was a healthcare worker with PCR-confirmed SARS-CoV-2 infection or an uninfected control (not recorded which).

This clonotype was recorded a few times. This chain uses TRBV27 with TRBJ2-1; tentative D call: TRBD2 (6 bases). The V gene's germline CDR1 is MNHEY and CDR2 SMNVEV (reference sequence). Between the trimmed V and J ends, which lost 5 bases and 2 bases, there was a span of 13 bases. This CDR3 comprises 15 residues. The CDR3 nucleotides are TGTGCCAGCAGTCCCCGAGCGGGCCCCTACAATGAGCAGTTCTTC. It translates to CASSPRAGPYNEQFF.

This clonotype was picked up many times. The chain links TRBV28 to TRBJ2-5; 8 bases agree with TRBD2. The CDR3 covers 15 residues. Germline V gene sequence: CDR1 MDHEN, CDR2 SYDVKM. J was trimmed by 2 bases and V by 2 bases; bases with no gene match: 4. This chain's CDR3 is CASSLDQRGQETQYF. CDR3 DNA sequence: TGTGCCAGCAGTTTAGACCAGCGGGGGCAAGAGACCCAGTACTTC.